This is a list of T cell receptor beta chains from one sample in a study of CD8+CD57+ T cells in acquired aplastic anemia. One entry per CDR3 protein, called by TCRdb with MiXCR from the reads. This sample has approximately 300,000 distinct CDR3 sequences, with approximately 58% found just once. The sequencing input was sorted CD4+, CD8+, or CD8+CD57+ T cells (not recorded which) from PBMCs. The source of these receptors is a human donor with aplastic anemia. The CDR3 runs from the conserved cysteine through the conserved F or W. The D gene is left open where the match is weak. Rows may omit the clone size; those that give it use once, few, many or a size class.

J gene,V gene,clone size,D gene,CDR3 protein,CDR3 DNA
TRBJ2-1,TRBV29-1,NA,TRBD2,CSVRGGSSYNEQFF,TGCAGCGTTAGGGGAGGGAGCTCCTACAATGAGCAGTTCTTC
TRBJ1-5,TRBV3-1,many,NA,CASSQAGAIGAQPQHF,TGTGCCAGCAGCCAAGCGGGGGCAATAGGAGCTCAGCCCCAGCATTTT
TRBJ2-5,TRBV20-1,NA,NA,CSASNTETQYF,TGCAGTGCTAGTAACACTGAGACCCAGTACTTC
TRBJ1-2,TRBV4-2,many,NA,CASSQDSAPNYGYTF,TGTGCCAGCAGCCAAGATTCCGCGCCTAACTATGGCTACACCTTC
TRBJ1-1,TRBV6-6,NA,NA,CASTPGPPLEAFF,TGTGCCAGCACCCCTGGCCCCCCACTTGAAGCTTTCTTT
TRBJ2-2,TRBV10-3,NA,NA,CAISEYIPRGAYTGELFF,TGTGCCATCAGTGAGTACATACCGCGGGGCGCCTACACCGGGGAGCTGTTTTTT
TRBJ2-7,TRBV2,NA,TRBD1,CASRVGTGGFYEQYF,TGTGCCAGCAGAGTAGGGACAGGAGGGTTCTACGAGCAGTACTTC
TRBJ2-5,TRBV20-1,NA,TRBD2,CSALSRGSGIVETQYF,TGCAGTGCTCTGTCCAGGGGTAGCGGGATTGTGGAGACCCAGTACTTC
TRBJ2-3,TRBV7-3,many,TRBD2,CASSLNGGGTDTQYF,TGTGCCAGCAGCTTAAATGGGGGGGGCACAGATACGCAGTATTTT
TRBJ1-3,TRBV9,many,NA,CASSVVASISPSGNTIYF,TGTGCCAGCAGCGTAGTTGCCAGCATAAGCCCCTCTGGAAACACCATATATTTT
TRBJ1-1,TRBV10-3,few,NA,CAIRQKMNTEAFF,TGTGCCATCAGACAGAAAATGAACACTGAAGCTTTCTTT
TRBJ2-5,TRBV7-9,NA,TRBD2,CASSLHGLAGGETQYF,TGTGCCAGCAGCTTACATGGACTAGCGGGGGGGGAGACCCAGTACTTC
TRBJ1-2,TRBV9,NA,NA,CASSASNLDYTF,TGTGCCAGCAGCGCCAGTAACTTGGACTACACCTTC
TRBJ2-3,TRBV20-1,NA,NA,CSARGGSVSTDTQYF,TGCAGTGCTAGGGGGGGTAGCGTAAGCACAGATACGCAGTATTTT
TRBJ2-1,TRBV7-3,NA,NA,CASSSGRNNEQFF,TGTGCCAGCAGCTCGGGGAGGAACAATGAGCAGTTCTTC
TRBJ2-7,TRBV7-6,NA,NA,CASSLGSGVTYEQYF,TGTGCCAGCAGCTTAGGGTCAGGGGTAACCTACGAGCAGTACTTC
TRBJ2-1,TRBV6-1,many,NA,CASSERDEQFF,TGTGCCAGCAGTGAACGCGATGAGCAGTTCTTC